This T cell receptor beta chain was identified during a study of blood T cell repertoires in COVID-19. Looking at the study overall: Researchers got acute and convalescent COVID-19 samples from the United States, Italy and Spain. Sample material is recorded as cDNA or gDNA derived from T cells, B-cell-depleted T cells, or PBMCs.

The authors' processing: Estimated nucleated cell counts came from reference gene primer amplification. Here immunoSEQ multiplex PCR was the method, and the copy in TCRdb shows in-frame clones only, minus some. That table supplies the V and J calls and clone size; D and trimming were determined from the DNA. The sample records approximately 300,000 clones, 70% to 90% being singletons. Recruits, aged about 18 to 89 years, lived in 24 US areas. The length of the CDR3 is 15 residues. Sequenced input: PBMCs or T cells enriched from blood (not recorded which). This chain joins TRBV21-1 and TRBJ1-6; TRBD1, the table's D call, lacks a check against the DNA. TRBV21-1 is noted as a pseudogene. The sequence was collected from a young man who had recovered from COVID-19. The CDR3 bases are TGTGCCAGCAGCATGGGACAGAGTTATAATTCACCCCTCCACTTT. This sequence encodes CASSMGQSYNSPLHF.